This T cell receptor beta chain emerged from a study of blood T cells in healthy people across ages. Study-wide results and caveats: The study regarded diversity estimates from one million T cells as underestimates. Strong correlation linked observed beta diversity and percent naive T cells.

With a J-beta primer mix and a sample-barcoded 5' primer, a second PCR ran roughly 6 to 11 cycles. Via MiXCR, TCRdb re-called the 5' RACE reads, giving one row per CDR3 protein. This table holds about 940,000 distinct CDR3 sequences, around 49% found once. This CDR3 is 14 amino acids long. Deletions cut 3 bases from V and 0 bases from J, with 7 bases between. Germline CDR1 SGHTA, CDR2 FQGTGA. This clonotype has ten or more counts. Its antigen is currently unknown. The sequenced sample was blood. The clonotype comes from a man aged 30 to 45 in good health. The chain links TRBV7-3 to TRBJ2-3; D call uncertain. Here the CDR3 DNA reads TGTGCCAGCAGCTTGAGTACTAGCACAGATACGCAGTATTTT. It codes for CASSLSTSTDTQYF.